This T cell receptor beta chain was sequenced during a study of regulatory T cells in long-lasting Graves disease. According to the study, TCR beta libraries were built with iRepertoire HTBI primers and CDR3-region Arm-PCR. TCRdb called the multiplex PCR reads again in MiXCR, with one record for every CDR3 protein. The table lists hundreds of thousands of distinct CDR3 sequences, 15% to 20% of them singletons. Time point meaning: newly diagnosed GD, antithyroid drugs for less than 3 months. There was RNA extracted from PBMCs, and the TCR library was made from it. Patients were from an endocrinology department in Xi'an, China. Germline V lookup: CDR1 SEHNR, CDR2 FQNEAQ (reference sequence). This CDR3 is 12 amino acids long. Trimming shortened V by 4 bases and J by 5 bases, and 9 bases separated the two germline ends. These data were also filed under a second study, of T cells in Graves' hyperthyroidism and ophthalmopathy. That paper adds: RT-PCR in the first round (using the HTBI primer set) targeted the TCR CDR3. The blood repertoire included most of the expanded thyroid clonotypes above 0.001.

Source: peripheral blood mononuclear cells (PBMCs), taken at new diagnosis, from a patient treated with antithyroid drugs. This clonotype originated in a woman aged 35-65 years with Graves disease. The V and J genes are TRBV7-9 and TRBJ2-7; D ambiguous. CDR3 sequence reads: CASSSLGDEQYF. The CDR3 DNA sequence: TGTGCCAGCAGCTCTCTTGGCGACGAGCAGTACTTC.